Sequencing of this T cell receptor (beta chain) was carried out in a study of breast tumors, draining lymph nodes, adjacent tissues. TCRdb reprocessed the multiplex PCR reads via MiXCR and lists one record per CDR3 protein. The sample holds over 150,000 distinct CDR3 sequences, approximately 33% seen once. The lymph nodes were axillary draining lymph nodes from breast cancer patients. For this clonotype: What it binds is not known. One end of the junction fails to match germline, which may point to a read error.

In germline, CDR1 is SGHDN, CDR2 FVKESK. The CDR3 runs 15 residues. Study-wide results and limits: Compared with lymph nodes, tumors were less diverse; compared with nontumor tissue, more. Tumor and nontumor repertoires were significantly more similar in luminal-like than in basal-like breast cancer.

This clonotype was sampled from a female donor with breast cancer. Some clones in this sample may be carry-over from other donors' samples. This chain connects TRBV14 to TRBJ1-5, with D tentatively TRBD1 (5 bases). Specimen: axillary lymph node tissue. In DNA, the CDR3 is TGTGCCAGCAGCCGTTCGATTATGGCGCGACAGCTCCAGCATTTT. Translation: CASSRSIMARQLQHF.